This T cell receptor (beta chain) was recovered during a study of cytomegalovirus exposure and HLA in healthy donors. PCR primers comprised 60 Vbeta and 13 Jbeta primers. Sequencing was performed with immunoSEQ multiplex PCR; in TCRdb, only in-frame clones are kept and a portion is missing. The table has under 200,000 clones, roughly 80% seen once. The J segment lost 6 bases and the V segment lost 4 bases, leaving 15 bases of the junction unmatched. Germline V gene lookup returns CDR1 SEHNR and CDR2 FQNEAQ (reference sequence). This CDR3 has 16 residues. This receptor was taken from a man younger than 35 in good health and CMV-seronegative. Sequencing input: PBMCs. The chain joins TRBV7-9 to TRBJ2-7, with TRBD2 matching 7 bases. The CDR3 sequence is CASSYHAGVAPLEQYF. The CDR3 nucleotides read TGTGCCAGCAGCTATCATGCGGGAGTCGCCCCTCTCGAGCAGTACTTC.